One sample yielded the 4 T cell receptor beta chains listed below, sequenced in a study of tumor-infiltrating lymphocytes in primary liver carcinoma. The investigators made TCR beta cDNA from 500 ng total RNA, using a constant-region primer. Libraries for TCR beta were built through three nested multiplex PCR rounds, which together made up a slightly modified ARM-PCR procedure. The first two PCR rounds used TRBV1-TRBV30 forward primers with a C-beta reverse primer, nine to eleven cycles each. TCRdb passed the multiplex PCR reads through MiXCR, listing each CDR3 protein once. This sample has roughly 70,000 distinct CDR3 sequences; roughly two thirds occur once, and the top ten carry around 44%. DNA and RNA were both co-extracted from about 19-30 mg of bulk tissue that had not been sorted. Sequenced: liver tumor tissue from sampling region 4. Subset indicated: tumor region T4, right-lateral pole. The receptors were gathered from a man in his forties with primary liver carcinoma and hepatitis B virus infection.

A note on this clonotype: An end of the junction does not agree with germline; a read error may underlie this. The rearrangement links TRBV6-5 to TRBJ2-7, with D possibly being TRBD2 (6 bases). The CDR3 runs 14 residues. The germline gives CDR1 MNHEY, CDR2 SVGAGI. The CDR3 loop reads CASPTSWTAYDQYF. The CDR3 bases are TGTGCCAGTCCTACTAGCTGGACGGCCTACGACCAGTACTTC.

On this clonotype: A junction end diverges from the germline sequence, so it may reflect a read error. This rearrangement joins TRBV13 to TRBJ1-5, with D maybe TRBD1 (5 bases). The germline gives CDR1 PRHDT, CDR2 FYEKMQ (reference sequence). The CDR3 runs to 17 residues. In DNA, the CDR3 is TGTGCCAGCAGATTAGTGCGTCAGGGTGCGAGCAATCAGCCCCAGCATTTT. It is translated as CASRLVRQGASNQPQHF.

In the case of this clonotype: Its ends do not fully match the called genes, so a read error is possible. This chain links TRBV6-2 or TRBV6-3 with TRBJ2-7; D remains ambiguous. Germline V gene sequence: CDR1 MNHEY, CDR2 SVGEGT. This CDR3 region has 13 residues. This chain's CDR3 is CTSSKEKWVEQYF. CDR3 coding DNA: TGTACCAGCAGTAAGGAAAAGTGGGTCGAGCAGTACTTC.

The chain recombines TRBV6-1 with TRBJ2-2; no reliable D call. The V end was cut by 2 bases, the J end by 9 bases, with 22 bases between. There are 17 residues in the CDR3. CDR1 is MNHNS, CDR2 SASEGT, per germline. CDR3 residues: CASSEIVWQALDWELFF. The CDR3 nucleotides are TGTGCCAGCAGTGAAATCGTTTGGCAGGCCCTCGACTGGGAGCTGTTTTTT.